This TCR beta chain was captured in a study of T cell changes during pregnancy in multiple sclerosis. Repertoires were generated with immunoSEQ multiplex PCR, while TCRdb's copy carries only in-frame clones and drops some. The sample has some 83,000 clones; 91% are singletons. The starting material was PBMCs, obtained in the first trimester of pregnancy. The sequence was collected from a female donor in good health, serving as a control in a pregnancy study. Some clones in this sample may be carry-over from other donors' samples.

This CDR3 reads CASSRTSYEQYF. Here the CDR3 DNA reads TGTGCCAGCAGCAGAACAAGCTACGAGCAGTACTTC. V gene TRBV7-2 combines with J gene TRBJ2-7; no reliable D call. V was clipped by 5 bases and J by 3 bases, with 8 bases between them. The germline gives CDR1 SGHTA, CDR2 FQGNSA. The CDR3 runs to 12 residues.